The 8 T cell receptor beta chains below were found in one sample sequenced in a study of shared T cell receptors in the human thymus. The assay was immunoSEQ multiplex PCR, and TCRdb's table has in-frame clones only and misses some. The repertoire holds over 450,000 clones, with approximately 78% as singletons. The same sample was also used in a study of human thymus T cells.

Sequencing was carried out using thymocytes. Receptors were obtained from a boy under two years old with a congenital heart defect.

The chain recombines TRBV7-9 with TRBJ1-2; D uncertain. The CDR3 extends over 12 amino acids. CDR1 is SEHNR, CDR2 FQNEAQ, per germline (reference sequence). Trimming cost V 5 bases and J 8 bases, with 12 bases left between them. CDR3 residues: CASSVWPLGYTF. The CDR3, as DNA: TGTGCCAGCAGCGTTTGGCCCCTGGGCTACACCTTC. Based on the CDR3 plus reference TRBV7-9 and TRBJ1-2, the full variable domain is DTGVSQNPRHKITKRGQNVTFRCDPISEHNRLYWYRQTLGQGPEFLTYFQNEAQLEKSRLLSDRFSAERPKGSFSTLEIQRTEQGDSAMYLCASSVWPLGYTFGSGTRLTVV.

This clone is a singleton in its sample. This chain links TRBV30 with TRBJ2-7, with D perhaps TRBD1 (8 bases). Germline values: CDR1 GTSNPN, CDR2 SVGIG (reference sequence). The CDR3 covers 15 residues. V was shortened by 7 bases and J by 3 bases, with 22 bases between the two germline ends. CDR3 residues: CAYTGQGGLSYEQYF. The CDR3, as DNA: TGTGCCTACACAGGACAGGGAGGGCTAAGCTACGAGCAGTACTTC.

This chain links TRBV11-3 with TRBJ2-5, with 8 bases lining up with TRBD1. Germline V CDR1 and CDR2: SGHNT, YENEEA. The J segment lost 2 bases and the V segment lost 5 bases, leaving 4 bases of the junction unmatched. The length of the CDR3 is 14 residues. The CDR3 coding sequence is TGTGCCAGCAGCCGCAGACAGGGGCAAGAGACCCAGTACTTC. It specifies CASSRRQGQETQYF.

This rearrangement joins TRBV2 to TRBJ2-3, with 10 nucleotides matching TRBD1. CDR1 SNHLY and CDR2 FYNNEI come from the germline V gene. This CDR3 is built from 16 residues. The V gene end was trimmed by 7 bases and the J gene end by 2 bases; junction bases not matched to a gene: 9. The CDR3 sequence is CASTPGQGEVTDTQYF. The CDR3 DNA is TGTGCCAGCACGCCCGGACAGGGGGAGGTCACAGATACGCAGTATTTT.

The rearrangement uses TRBV30 and TRBJ2-7, with D perhaps TRBD1 (6 bases). The CDR3 sequence is 16 residues long. The germline V gene has CDR1 GTSNPN and CDR2 SVGIG (reference sequence). V lost 4 bases, J lost 0 bases, and 19 bases lay in between. As DNA, the CDR3 is TGTGCCTGGACCGGGGACAAAAGTTTCCCCTCCTACGAGCAGTACTTC. This encodes CAWTGDKSFPSYEQYF.

The chain has TRBV28 and TRBJ2-3; D possibly corresponds to TRBD1 (6 bases). CDR3 length equals 17 residues. Germline V gene lookup returns CDR1 MDHEN and CDR2 SYDVKM. The germline V and J ends were trimmed by 4 bases and 3 bases, with 20 bases remaining between them. CDR3 bases: TGTGCCAGCAGTTCCCCTCCCTCAGGGGATCGGACAGATACGCAGTATTTT. This gives the protein CASSSPPSGDRTDTQYF.

This clone was detected once. The chain employs TRBV6-5 and TRBJ1-2; perhaps TRBD1 as D (5 bases). This CDR3 spans 14 amino acids. Looked up from germline, CDR1 is MNHEY and CDR2 is SVGAGI. Trimming left V 0 bases short and J 2 bases short, with 7 bases between. CDR3 residues: CASSYSQGNYGYTF. The CDR3 bases are TGTGCCAGCAGTTACTCGCAGGGAAACTATGGCTACACCTTC.

In the case of this clone: Other nucleotide sequences from this sample produce the same CDR3. The rearrangement joins TRBV7-9 to TRBJ2-7; perhaps TRBD1 as D (5 bases). This CDR3 contains 13 residues. Germline V gives CDR1 SEHNR, CDR2 FQNEAQ (reference sequence). V was cut by 8 bases and J by 1 base, with 12 bases left in between. The CDR3 DNA sequence: TGTGCCAGCGGGGCAGACCTATCCTACGAGCAGTACTTC. This gives the protein CASGADLSYEQYF.